The rows below give T cell receptor beta chains drawn from one sample of a study of beta chain features in type 1 diabetes. Data came from immunoSEQ multiplex PCR; TCRdb stores just in-frame clones and leaves some out. The sample carries about 640,000 clones, 9.5% to 15% recorded once. The sequencing sample was made of naive CD4+ T cells from blood. These receptors were taken from a man aged 25-40 years with type 1 diabetes. Both conserved end residues are part of each CDR3. Fields, in order: clone size, V gene, D gene, J gene, CDR3 length, CDR3 protein, CDR3 DNA. D genes are given only for firm matches. Clone size is stated in some rows and not others, as once, few, many or a class when expanded.

>few|TRBV7-9|.|TRBJ2-3|14
CASSSRGAGDTQYF
TGTGCCAGCAGCTCCCGTGGGGCAGGCGATACGCAGTATTTT
>few|TRBV7-2|.|TRBJ1-2|15
CASSLWGTTNYGYTF
TGTGCCAGCAGCTTATGGGGGACTACTAACTATGGCTACACCTTC
>few|TRBV30|.|TRBJ1-2|12
CAWSGYGYGYTF
TGTGCCTGGTCGGGATACGGCTATGGCTACACCTTC
>once|TRBV6-5|.|TRBJ1-1|14
CASIAAALNTEAFF
TGTGCCAGCATAGCGGCAGCATTGAACACTGAAGCTTTCTTT
>.|TRBV28|.|TRBJ2-1|15
CASSLQGTPANEQFF
TGTGCCAGCAGTTTACAGGGAACCCCCGCTAATGAGCAGTTCTTC
>.|TRBV7-2|.|TRBJ2-5|11
CASSIQETQYF
TGTGCCAGCAGCATACAAGAGACCCAGTACTTC
>few|TRBV4-2|TRBD2|TRBJ2-2|14
CASSQETSAGELFF
TGTGCCAGCAGCCAAGAGACTAGCGCCGGGGAGCTGTTTTTT
>few|TRBV7-9|TRBD1|TRBJ2-3|15
CASTRDRVQSDTQYF
TGTGCCAGCACCAGGGACAGGGTTCAATCAGATACGCAGTATTTT
>few|TRBV7-6|.|TRBJ2-7|14
CASSLALVAGEQYF
TGTGCCAGCAGCTTAGCGCTGGTAGCTGGCGAGCAGTACTTC
>.|TRBV30|.|TRBJ1-4|13
CAWSRSELGKLFF
TGTGCCTGGAGTAGGTCAGAGTTAGGAAAACTGTTTTTT
>.|TRBV4-1|.|TRBJ2-3|15
CASSRRQTSTDTQYF
TGCGCCAGCAGCCGGCGACAGACTAGCACAGATACGCAGTATTTT
>few|TRBV5-1|.|TRBJ2-3|17
CASSPRGDPPSTDTQYF
TGCGCCAGCAGCCCCCGGGGCGACCCACCTAGCACAGATACGCAGTATTTT
>.|TRBV10-3|.|TRBJ2-1|13
CAIRGDSYNEQFF
TGTGCCATCAGGGGAGACTCCTACAATGAGCAGTTCTTC
>.|TRBV5-6|.|TRBJ1-5|12
CASSLGNQPQHF
TGTGCCAGCAGCTTGGGTAATCAGCCCCAGCATTTT